The sample holds many counts of the clone carrying this T cell receptor (beta chain). With V trimmed by 5 bases and J by 11 bases, 12 bases remained unmatched. This CDR3 comprises 15 residues. The germline V gene encodes CDR1 SGHTA and CDR2 FQGNSA. This sample is part of a study of Graves' ophthalmopathy and Graves' hyperthyroidism. Amplified TCR beta CDR3 regions were obtained using RNA transcripts as template. HTBI primers were employed in first-round RT-PCR, then a second-round multiplex PCR followed. MiXCR, run by TCRdb on the multiplex PCR reads, gives a single entry per CDR3 protein. Seen here are hundreds of thousands of distinct CDR3 sequences, about two fifths observed once, and the top ten hold about 3.3%.

The sequence was collected from an adult man with Graves' ophthalmopathy. The V call is TRBV7-2, the J call TRBJ1-1; 12 positions agree with TRBD1. The sequenced material came from peripheral blood. The CDR3 DNA sequence: TGTGCCAGCAGCCCCCCCGGGGGACAGGGGGCATCGGCTTTCTTT. Translating gives CASSPPGGQGASAFF.